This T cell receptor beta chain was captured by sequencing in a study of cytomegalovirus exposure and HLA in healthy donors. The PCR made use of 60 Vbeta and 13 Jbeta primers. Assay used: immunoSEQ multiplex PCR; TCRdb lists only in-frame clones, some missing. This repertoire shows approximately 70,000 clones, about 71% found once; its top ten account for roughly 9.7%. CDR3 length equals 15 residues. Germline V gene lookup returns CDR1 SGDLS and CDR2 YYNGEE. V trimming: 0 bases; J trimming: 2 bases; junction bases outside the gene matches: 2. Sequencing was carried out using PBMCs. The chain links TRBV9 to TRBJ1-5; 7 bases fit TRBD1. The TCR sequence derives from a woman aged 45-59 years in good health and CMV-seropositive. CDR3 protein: CASSVGQGGNQPQHF. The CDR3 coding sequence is TGTGCCAGCAGCGTAGGACAGGGAGGCAATCAGCCCCAGCATTTT.